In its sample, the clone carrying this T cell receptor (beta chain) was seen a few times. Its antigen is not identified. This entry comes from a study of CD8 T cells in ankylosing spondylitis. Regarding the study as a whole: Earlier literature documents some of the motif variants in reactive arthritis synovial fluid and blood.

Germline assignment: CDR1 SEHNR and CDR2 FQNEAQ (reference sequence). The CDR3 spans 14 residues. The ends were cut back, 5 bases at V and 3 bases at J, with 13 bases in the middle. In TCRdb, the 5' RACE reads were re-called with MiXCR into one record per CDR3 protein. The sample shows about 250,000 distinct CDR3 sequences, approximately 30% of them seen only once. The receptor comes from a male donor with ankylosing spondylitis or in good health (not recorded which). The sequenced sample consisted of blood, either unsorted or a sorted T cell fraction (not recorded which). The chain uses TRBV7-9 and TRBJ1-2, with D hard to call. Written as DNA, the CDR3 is TGTGCCAGCAGCCTACGAGGAGTAGACTATGGCTACACCTTC. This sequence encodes CASSLRGVDYGYTF.